The present T cell receptor (beta chain) was sequenced within a study of human T cells and chemical hapten exposure. Study-level background: The scalp of each patient received a weekly diphenylcyclopropenone dose for the full roughly 24-week study. Chiefly women, the patients showed alopecia areata, totalis or universalis.

With respect to this clonotype: Antigen unknown.

Broader study findings: In the PT1 data, expanded TCR counts showed a positive correlation with patch test score.

Each CDR3 protein gets one entry after TCRdb re-called the RACE reads with MiXCR. The sample carries 35,000 to 50,000 distinct CDR3 sequences, over 9.5% recorded once. Time point given: pre-sensitization, week 0. Treatment in this sample: therapeutic diphenylcyclopropenone sensitization with weekly scalp DPC. The germline CDR1 and CDR2 sequences are MNHNY and SVGAGI (reference sequence). Deletions cut 5 bases from V and 6 bases from J, with 17 bases between. The CDR3 totals 14 residues. This TCR derives from a young man with alopecia areata. Some clones in this sample may be carry-over from other donors' samples. V is TRBV6-6 and J is TRBJ2-7; D is perhaps TRBD1 or TRBD2 (5 bases each). The input for sequencing was whole blood, taken in connection with sensitization to the hapten diphenylcyclopropenone (DPC). CDR3 protein: CASSLLVGGGEQYV. DNA of the CDR3: TGTGCCAGCAGTCTGCTAGTGGGTGGGGGCGAGCAGTACGTC.